Below are 6 T cell receptor beta chains sequenced from a single sample in a study of shared clonotypes between healthy human individuals. Sequencing was performed with immunoSEQ multiplex PCR; in TCRdb, only in-frame clones are kept and a portion is missing. The data show 700,000 or so clones, about three quarters seen once. The sample comprised memory CD4+ T cells sorted from blood. Subset in this sample: CD45RA-negative fraction. The receptors were gathered from a woman aged 30 to 39 in good health.

This clone was picked up one time. The J gene is TRBJ1-3, the V gene TRBV5-1; 7 bases align to TRBD1. J lost 0 bases, V lost 0 bases, and 9 bases had no gene match. The germline V gene has CDR1 SGHRS and CDR2 YFSETQ. This CDR3 has 18 amino acids. CDR3 loop: CASSLGPRDSASGNTIYF. The CDR3 coding sequence is TGCGCCAGCAGCTTGGGCCCGCGGGACAGTGCCTCTGGAAACACCATATATTTT.

The CDR3 loop is CASSATSGGYTF. For the CDR3, the DNA is TGTGCCAGCAGCGCCACCTCGGGGGGCTACACCTTC. This chain links TRBV4-2 with TRBJ1-2, with D unresolved. The CDR3 totals 12 residues. The germline CDR1 and CDR2 sequences are LGHNA and YNFKEQ. V lost 5 bases and J lost 8, with 12 bases in between.

The chain has TRBV5-8 and TRBJ1-5; perhaps TRBD1 as D (6 bases). The CDR3 has 17 residues. Germline CDR1 reads SGHTS; CDR2 reads YDEGEE. The ends were cut back, 4 bases at V and 0 bases at J, with 17 bases in the middle. The CDR3 reads CASSLYSGDISNQPQHF. CDR3 DNA sequence: TGTGCCAGCAGCCTATACTCAGGGGATATTAGCAATCAGCCCCAGCATTTT.

This clone was seen at least ten times. The chain joins TRBV25-1 to TRBJ2-5; tentatively, D is TRBD1 or TRBD2 (6 bases each). Trimming removed 1 base at V and 5 bases at J, with 14 bases between. Germline assignment: CDR1 MGHDK and CDR2 SYGVNS. The CDR3 loop spans 15 amino acids. Here the CDR3 reads CASSESGADRETQYF. CDR3 nucleotides: TGTGCCAGCAGTGAATCGGGGGCCGACCGCGAGACCCAGTACTTC.

V is TRBV30 and J is TRBJ2-1, with TRBD2 matching over 14 bases. V was pared by 3 bases and J by 7 bases, with 5 bases of the junction left unmatched. The CDR3 is 15 residues long. CDR1 is GTSNPN, CDR2 SVGIG, per germline (reference sequence). This chain's CDR3 is CAWSGLAGGVNEQFF. The CDR3 region has the DNA TGTGCCTGGAGCGGACTAGCGGGAGGTGTGAATGAGCAGTTCTTC. Combining the CDR3 with reference TRBV30 and TRBJ2-1 gives the whole variable domain SQTIHQWPATLVQPVGSPLSLECTVEGTSNPNLYWYRQAAGRGLQLLFYSVGIGQISSEVPQNLSASRPQDRQFILSSKKLLLSDSGFYLCAWSGLAGGVNEQFFGPGTRLTVL.

CDR3 in amino acids: CSVEDALFSNNEQFF. CDR3 nucleotides: TGCAGCGTTGAAGACGCCCTCTTCTCAAACAATGAGCAGTTCTTC. The rearrangement links TRBV29-1 to TRBJ2-1, with no clear D. CDR1 and CDR2 from the germline V gene are SQVTM and ANQGSEA. This CDR3 has 15 amino acids. The V gene lost 0 bases and the J gene lost 5 bases, with 14 bases spanning the gap.